This T cell receptor (beta chain) was documented in a study of shared clonotypes between healthy human individuals. Study findings and constraints: Exclusively blood specimens were collected; tissue repertoires likely differ.

As regards this clone: Its antigen is currently unknown.

Each sample came from a Caucasian adult donor living in Nashville, Tennessee. Trimming pared 0 bases from V and 6 bases from J, leaving 14 bases between. There are 16 residues in the CDR3. From germline, CDR1 is MNHEY and CDR2 SVGAGI. TCRdb's copy holds only in-frame clones and misses some; the assay was immunoSEQ multiplex PCR. In the table there are approximately 510,000 clones, around 74% of which are singletons. The clonotype comes from a woman aged 40 to 50 in good health. Some clones in this sample may be carry-over from other donors' samples. Sequenced input: PBMCs. The chain recombines TRBV6-5 with TRBJ2-2; unclear D gene. CDR3: CASSYSTPWLAGELFF. The CDR3, as DNA: TGTGCCAGCAGTTACTCGACCCCTTGGCTGGCCGGGGAGCTGTTTTTT.